This T cell receptor (beta chain) was captured by sequencing in a study of shared clonotypes between healthy human individuals. This clone was seen a single time. Antigen: not known. CDR1 and CDR2 from the germline V gene are KGHSH and LQKENI. V was clipped by 4 bases and J by 5 bases; unmatched bases: 6. The length of the CDR3 is 14 residues. Findings of the study overall: Of the naive CD4 clonotypes, around 4.8% were shared across a handful of donors. Only blood samples were collected, and tissue repertoires likely differ.

TCRdb's copy holds only in-frame clones and misses some; the assay was immunoSEQ multiplex PCR. The table lists some 1,600,000 clones, 95% to 99% of them singletons. V and J are TRBV18 and TRBJ2-5; 8 bases are a match to TRBD1. Material for sequencing was naive CD4+ T cells sorted from blood. Subset: CD45RA+ positively selected. The clonotype comes from a man aged 25 to 40 in good health. CDR3 sequence reads: CASSHDRGGETQYF. CDR3 coding DNA: TGTGCCAGCTCACACGACAGGGGTGGTGAGACCCAGTACTTC.